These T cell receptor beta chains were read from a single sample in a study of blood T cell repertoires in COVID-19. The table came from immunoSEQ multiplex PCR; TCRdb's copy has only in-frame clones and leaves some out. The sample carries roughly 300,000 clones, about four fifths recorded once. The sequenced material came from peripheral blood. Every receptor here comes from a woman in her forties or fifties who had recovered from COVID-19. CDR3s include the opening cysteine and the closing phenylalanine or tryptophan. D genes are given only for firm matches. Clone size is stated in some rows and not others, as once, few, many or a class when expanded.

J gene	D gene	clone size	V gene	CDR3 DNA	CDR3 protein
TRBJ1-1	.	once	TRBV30	TGTGCCTGGAGTCACGACAGGACCACACCGAACACTGAAGCTTTCTTT	CAWSHDRTTPNTEAFF
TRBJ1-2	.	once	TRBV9	TGTGCCAGCAGCGTAGCGGTGGGAGTTCCAGGGGCCGGCTATGGCTACACCTTC	CASSVAVGVPGAGYGYTF
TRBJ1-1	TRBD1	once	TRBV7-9	TGTGCCAGCAGACCTCGAGACAGGGGGTCCACTGAAGCTTTCTTT	CASRPRDRGSTEAFF
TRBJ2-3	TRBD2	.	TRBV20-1	TGCAGTGCTAGTGGCGCGGGAGGACGCACAGATACGCAGTATTTT	CSASGAGGRTDTQYF
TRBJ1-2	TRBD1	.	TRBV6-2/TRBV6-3	TGTGCCAGCAGTTTCCATAGCCAATTCCGGGACAGGGGTATCGGCTATGGCTACACCTTC	CASSFHSQFRDRGIGYGYTF
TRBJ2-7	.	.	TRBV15	TGTGCCACCAGCAGAGATCTCTTAACCTACGAGCAGTACTTC	CATSRDLLTYEQYF
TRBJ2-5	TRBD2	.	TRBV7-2	TGTGCCAGCAGCTTAGAGTGGCGGGGGACCCAAGAGACCCAGTACTTC	CASSLEWRGTQETQYF
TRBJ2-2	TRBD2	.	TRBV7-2	TGTGCCAGCAGCAGGGCCGGGGGGTTGGCCGGGGAGCTGTTTTTT	CASSRAGGLAGELFF
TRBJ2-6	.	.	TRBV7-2	TGTGCCAGCAGCTTAGCGGCACAGGGTGGGGCCAACGTCCTGACTTTC	CASSLAAQGGANVLTF
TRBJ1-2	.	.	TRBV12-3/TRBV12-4	TGTGCCAGCAGTCCGGACACCGAATATGGCTACACCTTC	CASSPDTEYGYTF
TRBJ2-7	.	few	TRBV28	TGTGCCAGCAGGGGCACTTCCTACGAGCAGTACTTC	CASRGTSYEQYF
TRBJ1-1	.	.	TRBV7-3	TGTGCCAGCAGCCCTACAGGGTATGCAAGGGAAGCTTTCTTT	CASSPTGYAREAFF
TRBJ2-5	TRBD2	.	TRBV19	TGTGCCAGTAGAGGGACTAGCAACGGTCGGGAGACCCAGTACTTC	CASRGTSNGRETQYF
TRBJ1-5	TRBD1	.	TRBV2	TGTGCCAGCACTAAGGACAGGGCACTTTCCAATCAGCCCCAGCATTTT	CASTKDRALSNQPQHF
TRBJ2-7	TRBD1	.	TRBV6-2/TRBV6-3	TGTGCCAGCAGCTGGACAGGGGATCCCTACGAGCAGTACTTC	CASSWTGDPYEQYF
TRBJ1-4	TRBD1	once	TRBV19	TGTGCCAGTACACGAACAGGGGATCTTAATGAAAAACTGTTTTTT	CASTRTGDLNEKLFF
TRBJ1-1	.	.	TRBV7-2	TGTGCCAGCAGCCCCGGCGCAGGAAGGGGGACTGAAGCTTTCTTT	CASSPGAGRGTEAFF
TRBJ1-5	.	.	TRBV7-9	TGTGCCAGCAGCTTACCAGGGGCCCAGCCCCAGCATTTT	CASSLPGAQPQHF
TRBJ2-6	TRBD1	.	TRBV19	TGTGCCAGTAGGCGGACAGGGGGCTCTGGGGCCAACGTCCTGACTTTC	CASRRTGGSGANVLTF
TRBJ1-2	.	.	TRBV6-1	TGTGCCAGCAGTGAACCACCCGAGAGGGGCTACACCTTC	CASSEPPERGYTF
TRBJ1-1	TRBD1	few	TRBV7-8	TGTGCCAGCAGCACCGGACAGGGGAACACTGAAGCTTTCTTT	CASSTGQGNTEAFF
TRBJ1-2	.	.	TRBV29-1	TGCAGCGCCCGGCCGGGGGATGGCTACACCTTC	CSARPGDGYTF
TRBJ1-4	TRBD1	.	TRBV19	TGTGCCACCGCGGACAGGGGGCCTGATGAAAAACTGTTTTTT	CATADRGPDEKLFF
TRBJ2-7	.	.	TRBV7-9	TGTGCCAGCAGCCAGGATGGGGGGAACTACGAGCAGTACTTC	CASSQDGGNYEQYF